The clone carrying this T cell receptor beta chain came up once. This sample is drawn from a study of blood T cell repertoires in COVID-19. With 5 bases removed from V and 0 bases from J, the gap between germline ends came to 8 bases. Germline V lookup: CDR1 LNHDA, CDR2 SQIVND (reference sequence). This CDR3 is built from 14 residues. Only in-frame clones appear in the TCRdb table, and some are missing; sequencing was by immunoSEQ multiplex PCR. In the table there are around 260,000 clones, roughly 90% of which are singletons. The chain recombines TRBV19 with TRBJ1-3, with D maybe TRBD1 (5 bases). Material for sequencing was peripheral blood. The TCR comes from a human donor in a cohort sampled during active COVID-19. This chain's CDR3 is CASSGGISGNTIYF. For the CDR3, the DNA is TGTGCCAGTAGTGGGGGGATCTCTGGAAACACCATATATTTT.